The 21 T cell receptor beta chains presented below share a single source sample, sequenced in a study of blood T cells in healthy people across ages. A second PCR of roughly 7 to 11 cycles used a sample-barcoded 5' primer and a J-beta primer mix. TCRdb independently ran MiXCR on the 5' RACE reads; one entry per CDR3 protein. Of some 780,000 distinct CDR3 sequences listed, more than 50% are singletons. Sequenced material: blood. These receptors all come from a man between 40 and 49 years old in good health.

This clonotype appeared a few times. The gene calls are TRBV5-4 and TRBJ2-5; 9 bases fit TRBD1. V gave up 5 bases and J gave up 4 bases; unmatched junction bases: 3. The CDR3 extends over 13 amino acids. Per germline, CDR1 SGHNT and CDR2 YYREEE (reference sequence). The CDR3 bases are TGTGCCAGCAGTCCGGACAGGGGAGAGACCCAGTACTTC. It is translated as CASSPDRGETQYF.

The V call is TRBV18, the J call TRBJ2-5; D unresolved. V lost 3 bases, J lost 2 bases, and 10 bases lay in between. Germline CDR1 is KGHSH and CDR2 is LQKENI. The CDR3 runs to 14 residues. CDR3 loop: CASSPQLPQETQYF. CDR3 nucleotides: TGTGCCAGCTCACCCCAGCTGCCTCAAGAGACCCAGTACTTC. Full variable domain (rest looked up from reference TRBV18 and TRBJ2-5): NAGVMQNPRHLVRRRGQEARLRCSPMKGHSHVYWYRQLPEEGLKFMVYLQKENIIDESGMPKERFSAEFPKEGPSILRIQQVVRGDSAAYFCASSPQLPQETQYFGPGTRLLVL.

V usage is TRBV6-5 and J usage is TRBJ2-7, with D perhaps given as TRBD1 or TRBD2 (5 bases each). CDR1 is MNHEY and CDR2 is SVGAGI in the germline V gene. V lost 2 bases, J lost 7 bases, and 12 bases lay in between. The CDR3 length is 13 residues. CDR3 region: CASSYGTLQEQYF. The CDR3 DNA reads TGTGCCAGCAGTTACGGGACCCTCCAGGAGCAGTACTTC.

This clonotype turned up a few times. The V call is TRBV6-2 or TRBV6-3, the J call TRBJ2-1; D unclear. The CDR3 runs 13 residues. CDR1 is MNHEY and CDR2 is SVGEGT in the germline V gene. The V end was cut by 5 bases, the J end by 4 bases, with 9 bases between. CDR3 DNA sequence: TGTGCCAGCAGTCCACTGCAATACAATGAGCAGTTCTTC. Its translation is CASSPLQYNEQFF.

The chain carries TRBV7-2 and TRBJ2-5; tentatively, D is TRBD1 or TRBD2 (5 bases each). V shed 3 bases and J shed 11 bases, with 28 bases lying between them. Germline assignment: CDR1 SGHTA and CDR2 FQGNSA. This CDR3 has 17 amino acids. In DNA, the CDR3 is TGTGCCAGCAGCTTTATGGGGGAACCGAGAGTAAACAATGAGCAGTACTTC. It translates to CASSFMGEPRVNNEQYF.

J is TRBJ2-7 and V is TRBV7-8; 8 bases line up with TRBD2. J gave up 4 bases and V 3 bases, and 11 bases lay outside the gene matches. The CDR3 extends over 16 amino acids. Germline CDR1 is SGHVS and CDR2 is FQNEAQ. CDR3 amino acids: CASSFGFSGEIYEQYF. CDR3 coding DNA: TGTGCCAGCAGCTTTGGGTTTAGCGGGGAGATATACGAGCAGTACTTC.

This rearrangement joins TRBV20-1 to TRBJ1-2; a weak D match, TRBD1 (5 bases). V gave up 3 bases and J gave up 2 bases, with 13 bases separating them. From germline, CDR1 is DFQATT and CDR2 SNEGSKA (reference sequence). CDR3 size: 14 residues. The CDR3 region is CSASGQGGNYGYTF. CDR3 DNA: TGCAGTGCTAGCGGGCAGGGAGGAAACTATGGCTACACCTTC.

This clonotype was observed a handful of times. The chain has TRBV7-9 and TRBJ2-7; possible D gene TRBD1, 6 bases. This CDR3 is 14 amino acids long. Per the germline V gene, CDR1 is SEHNR and CDR2 is FQNEAQ (reference sequence). Trimming stripped 5 bases from V and 7 bases from J, with 18 bases between. CDR3 loop: CASSPPRTASEQYF. CDR3 bases: TGTGCCAGCAGCCCGCCCAGGACAGCCTCAGAGCAGTACTTC.

This clonotype was observed a few times. The chain is built from TRBV10-3 and TRBJ1-2; 7 nucleotides line up with TRBD1. Trimming at V came to 5 bases and at J to 6 bases, leaving 9 bases not matched to a gene. CDR3 length equals 14 residues. CDR1 and CDR2 (germline): ENHRY, SYGVKD. Here the CDR3 reads CAISTQGLGDGYTF. The CDR3 DNA reads TGTGCCATCAGTACACAGGGGTTGGGTGATGGCTACACCTTC.

CDR3 region: CASSFLRQGEEQYF. The CDR3 coding sequence is TGCGCCAGCAGCTTTTTAAGACAGGGGGAAGAGCAGTACTTC. The V gene is TRBV5-1, the J gene TRBJ2-7, with TRBD1 identical over 9 bases. Germline lookup yields CDR1 SGHRS and CDR2 YFSETQ. V gave up 2 bases and J gave up 7 bases; unmatched junction bases: 7. There are 14 residues in the CDR3.

V is TRBV2 and J is TRBJ2-1; tentatively, D is TRBD1 (6 bases). V was trimmed by 5 bases and J by 2 bases, leaving 19 bases between them. Germline V gene data show CDR1 as SNHLY and CDR2 as FYNNEI. CDR3 length: 17 amino acids. The CDR3 reads CASSLDGTYGTYNEQFF. The CDR3 DNA reads as TGTGCCAGCAGTTTGGACGGGACATACGGGACCTACAATGAGCAGTTCTTC.

This chain joins TRBV6-5 and TRBJ2-6, with 12 bases identical to TRBD1. This CDR3 has 18 residues. The V gene end was trimmed by 7 bases and the J gene end by 1 base; junction bases not matched to a gene: 8. Germline lookup yields CDR1 MNHEY and CDR2 SVGAGI. CDR3 sequence reads: CASIHSGQGASGANVLTF. For the CDR3, the DNA is TGTGCCAGCATTCACTCGGGACAGGGGGCTTCTGGGGCCAACGTCCTGACTTTC.

This clonotype was counted a few times. Written as DNA, the CDR3 is TGCGCCAGCAGCTCGGACAGCCTTCAAGAGACCCAGTACTTC. Its translation: CASSSDSLQETQYF. V usage is TRBV5-1 and J usage is TRBJ2-5, with D possibly TRBD1 on 6 matching bases. This CDR3 has 14 residues. From germline, CDR1 is SGHRS and CDR2 YFSETQ. The ends were cut back, 3 bases at V and 2 bases at J, with 11 bases in the middle.

The chain employs TRBV12-3 or TRBV12-4 and TRBJ1-1; D remains ambiguous. The CDR3 runs to 13 residues. Trimming left V 2 bases short and J 2 bases short, with 6 bases between. The CDR3 loop reads CASSLLANTEAFF. The CDR3 DNA sequence: TGTGCCAGCAGTTTATTGGCAAACACTGAAGCTTTCTTT.

V is TRBV11-3 and J is TRBJ1-1; unclear D gene. Germline V gene sequence: CDR1 SGHNT, CDR2 YENEEA. The CDR3 spans 14 residues. Trimming cost V 2 bases and J 4 bases, with 11 bases left between them. CDR3 DNA sequence: TGTGCCAGCAGCTTACACTCCCGGAGCACTGAAGCTTTCTTT. The encoded protein is CASSLHSRSTEAFF. The full variable domain, with the rest looked up from reference TRBV11-3 and TRBJ1-1, is EAGVVQSPRYKIIEKKQPVAFWCNPISGHNTLYWYLQNLGQGPELLIRYENEEAVDDSQLPKDRFSAERLKGVDSTLKIQPAELGDSAVYLCASSLHSRSTEAFFGQGTRLTVV.

This clonotype appeared a few times. The CDR3 coding sequence is TGTGCCAGCAGCCTACTCGGCAGGGGGGCTCAAGAGACCCAGTACTTC. Encoded protein: CASSLLGRGAQETQYF. V and J are TRBV6-2 or TRBV6-3 and TRBJ2-4; possible D gene TRBD1, 7 bases. Judging by the DNA end, TRBJ2-5 fits better; the J call may be wrong. Germline CDR1 MNHEY, CDR2 SVGEGT. CDR3 length: 16 residues.

This sequence joins TRBV29-1 and TRBJ2-2, with D perhaps TRBD2 (5 bases). V lost 7 bases, J lost 5 bases, and 20 bases lay in between. There are 15 residues in the CDR3. Germline V CDR1 and CDR2: SQVTM, ANQGSEA. Here the CDR3 DNA reads TGCAGCGGGATTTGGACCCCTTCGGGGACCGGGGAGCTGTTTTTT. Residues: CSGIWTPSGTGELFF.

This chain joins TRBV4-2 and TRBJ2-5; 7 bases agree with TRBD1. Losses at the gene ends were 6 bases for V and 3 bases for J; bases not matched to a gene: 16. The CDR3 spans 17 residues. The V gene's germline CDR1 is LGHNA and CDR2 YNFKEQ. CDR3 residues: CASRYYLSLGQEETQYF. The CDR3 DNA reads as TGTGCCAGCAGGTATTACTTATCCCTTGGACAGGAAGAGACCCAGTACTTC.

The V call is TRBV7-6, the J call TRBJ2-1; 9 nucleotides align to TRBD2. CDR3 length equals 16 residues. Trimming took 3 bases from V and 9 from J; bases not matched to a gene: 12. Germline V gives CDR1 SGHVS, CDR2 FNYEAQ. DNA for the CDR3: TGTGCCAGCAGCTTTGCGGGGGGGCCGGTTTTGGCTGAGCAGTTCTTC. Translation gives CASSFAGGPVLAEQFF.

This clonotype was found a few times. The chain employs TRBV7-2 and TRBJ2-3; D is ambiguous. The V end lost 5 bases, the J end lost 3 bases, and 24 bases lay between the germline ends. CDR3 size: 18 residues. Germline V CDR1 and CDR2: SGHTA, FQGNSA. The CDR3 loop is CASSPKIYNPIQTDTQYF. DNA of the CDR3: TGTGCCAGCAGCCCTAAAATATATAACCCGATACAAACAGATACGCAGTATTTT.

Concerning this clonotype itself: At one of its ends the junction is not consistent with the germline gene, which may arise from a read error. The chain joins TRBV28 to TRBJ1-1; D possibly corresponds to TRBD1 (5 bases). This CDR3 comprises 15 residues. Germline assignment: CDR1 MDHEN and CDR2 SYDVKM. The CDR3 sequence: CASSRRQTTNTEAFF. The DNA of the CDR3 is TGTGCCAGCAGCCGACGACAGACTACTAACACCGAAGCTTTCTTT.